This T cell receptor (beta chain) comes out of a study of neoadjuvant anti-PD-1 for oral cavity cancer. Study summary: Most patients had three to four biweekly doses of 3 mg/kg nivolumab before resection. Study-wide results and caveats: Non-responders to neoadjuvant nivolumab had significantly more clonal PBMC T cells than responders.

Here immunoSEQ multiplex PCR was the method, and the copy in TCRdb shows in-frame clones only, minus some. The sample includes under 85,000 clones, more than 80% seen only once; the top ten take about 3.1%. About this clone: Its antigen is not identified.

CDR3 size: 14 residues. Germline loops: CDR1 SGHTA, CDR2 FQGTGA. The V and J ends lost 5 bases and 6 bases respectively, with 13 bases between them. The sequencing here drew on PBMCs, taken before nivolumab (anti-PD-1) treatment. The TCR comes from a person aged 35-79 years with oral cavity squamous cell carcinoma. The chain recombines TRBV7-3 with TRBJ2-2, with D tentatively TRBD2 (5 bases). The CDR3 is CASSPGRGSGELFF. The CDR3 DNA is TGTGCCAGCAGCCCCGGACGAGGGTCCGGGGAGCTGTTTTTT.